The 18 T cell receptor beta chains reported below all come from one sample, sequenced in a study of OX40 agonist ivuxolimab in advanced cancers. Sequencing used immunoSEQ multiplex PCR; TCRdb keeps in-frame clones, though not all of them. The profile covers about 50,000 clones, with around nine tenths appearing a single time and roughly 12% taken by the ten largest. The sample was CD4+ or CD8+ T cells sorted from blood, taken in a trial of the OX40 agonist ivuxolimab. The receptors come from an adult with an advanced solid tumor such as melanoma, head and neck, liver or kidney cancer.

This clone was seen just once. The V gene is TRBV6-1, the J gene TRBJ1-5, with D possibly TRBD1 on 6 matching bases. The ends were cut back, 6 bases at V and 0 bases at J, with 9 bases in the middle. This CDR3 contains 14 residues. From germline, CDR1 is MNHNS and CDR2 SASEGT. Here the CDR3 DNA reads TGTGCCAGCAGGGACAGTGATAGCAATCAGCCCCAGCATTTT. Residues: CASRDSDSNQPQHF.

The rearrangement joins TRBV9 to TRBJ2-2, with D perhaps matching TRBD2 (5 bases). The CDR3 extends over 11 amino acids. Germline loops: CDR1 SGDLS, CDR2 YYNGEE. CDR3: CATEETGELFF. CDR3 nucleotides: TGTGCTACGGAGGAGACCGGGGAGCTGTTTTTT.

J is TRBJ1-6 and V is TRBV15; D gene ambiguous. The CDR3 extends over 15 amino acids. Per germline, CDR1 LNHNV and CDR2 YYDKDF (reference sequence). V lost 0 bases to trimming and J lost 0 bases, with 3 bases between them. The CDR3 protein is CATSRDRSYNSPLHF. CDR3 in DNA: TGTGCCACCAGCAGAGATCGCTCCTATAATTCACCCCTCCACTTT.

The chain employs TRBV6-4 and TRBJ2-4; D uncertain. The V end lost 6 bases, the J end lost 0 bases, and 15 bases lay between the germline ends. Per the germline V gene, CDR1 is MRHNA and CDR2 is SNTAGT. The CDR3 totals 16 residues. This chain's CDR3 is CASRPYKLLAKNIQYF. CDR3 coding DNA: TGTGCCAGCAGACCATACAAGCTGTTAGCCAAAAACATTCAGTACTTC.

This chain links TRBV2 with TRBJ1-5; D is possibly TRBD1 (5 bases). The CDR3 is 15 amino acids. Trimming pared 4 bases from V and 1 base from J, leaving 11 bases between. Germline V CDR1 and CDR2: SNHLY, FYNNEI. The CDR3 loop reads CASSVQELSNQPQHF. CDR3 bases: TGTGCCAGCAGTGTACAGGAGTTAAGCAATCAGCCCCAGCATTTT.

This chain connects TRBV2 to TRBJ1-2; D remains ambiguous. V gave up 7 bases and J gave up 0 bases, with 9 bases separating them. The CDR3 covers 13 residues. CDR1 and CDR2 from the germline V gene are SNHLY and FYNNEI. The CDR3 loop reads CASMGRPNYGYTF. The DNA of the CDR3 is TGTGCCAGCATGGGCAGGCCTAACTATGGCTACACCTTC.

The CDR3 DNA reads TGTGCCAGTAGTGCGCGGGCCTTACTCTATAATTCACCCCTCCACTTT. This translates into CASSARALLYNSPLHF. The V gene is TRBV19, the J gene TRBJ1-6, with D unresolved. V lost 5 bases to trimming and J lost 3 bases, with 14 bases between them. The CDR3 length is 16 residues. CDR1 LNHDA and CDR2 SQIVND come from the germline V gene (reference sequence).

The gene calls are TRBV25-1 and TRBJ1-2; possible D gene TRBD1, 5 bases. This CDR3 contains 17 residues. V lost 1 base and J 6 bases, leaving 21 bases between the germline ends. Germline CDR1 is MGHDK and CDR2 is SYGVNS. CDR3 loop: CASSEFLFGQGMDGYTF. CDR3 nucleotide sequence: TGTGCCAGCAGTGAATTTCTTTTCGGGCAGGGAATGGATGGCTACACCTTC.

This clone was counted a few times. For the CDR3, the DNA is TGTGCCAGCAGCCCACCCGGTGGACAGGGCGCAGATACGCAGTATTTT. It encodes CASSPPGGQGADTQYF. The gene calls are TRBV5-5 and TRBJ2-3, with TRBD1 matching over 8 bases. Germline CDR1 SGHKS, CDR2 YYEKEE (reference sequence). With V trimmed by 4 bases and J by 4 bases, 11 bases remained unmatched. The CDR3 is 16 residues long.

This clone occurred a few times. The CDR3 nucleotides are TGTGCCAGCCGGACGGGACAGGGGATGGGGAATGAGCAGTTCTTC. The encoded protein is CASRTGQGMGNEQFF. The V and J genes are TRBV11-2 and TRBJ2-1, with 10 nucleotides matching TRBD1. The junction had 11 bases not matched to a gene; V was cut back by 8 bases and J by 7 bases. The V gene's germline CDR1 is SGHAT and CDR2 FQNNGV. The length of the CDR3 is 15 residues.

The rearrangement links TRBV6-5 to TRBJ2-1, with D possibly matching TRBD2 (6 bases). Germline loops: CDR1 MNHEY, CDR2 SVGAGI. CDR3 length: 15 amino acids. V lost 0 bases and J lost 4, with 10 bases in between. CDR3 in amino acids: CASSYSSGVYNEQFF. DNA for the CDR3: TGTGCCAGCAGTTACTCGTCGGGGGTATACAATGAGCAGTTCTTC.

This chain connects TRBV14 to TRBJ2-7, with 8 bases identical to TRBD1. In germline, CDR1 is SGHDN, CDR2 FVKESK. This CDR3 is 19 amino acids long. V trimming: 2 bases; J trimming: 5 bases; junction bases outside the gene matches: 20. The CDR3 loop reads CASSQSLPRTGHLKDEQYF. Written as DNA, the CDR3 is TGTGCCAGCAGCCAATCCCTGCCCCGGACAGGGCATCTCAAGGACGAGCAGTACTTC.

In its sample, this clone was seen many times. The DNA of the CDR3 is TGCGCCAGCAGCCAAGAGACAGGGGCTAAAATTCAGTACTTC. The encoded protein is CASSQETGAKIQYF. V gene TRBV4-3 combines with J gene TRBJ2-4, with 8 bases fitting TRBD1. J lost 10 bases, V lost 0 bases, and 5 bases had no gene match. Germline-derived CDR1 and CDR2 are LGHNA and YSLEER. CDR3 length: 14 residues.

This chain connects TRBV7-9 to TRBJ2-1; 12 bases are a match to TRBD2. Germline CDR1 is SEHNR and CDR2 is FQNEAQ (reference sequence). The CDR3 totals 15 residues. With 8 bases clipped from V and 10 bases from J, the junction kept 12 bases outside the gene matches. The CDR3 region is CASARTGLAGNEQFF. The DNA for the CDR3 is TGTGCCAGCGCGCGAACCGGACTAGCGGGAAACGAGCAGTTCTTC.

The rearrangement links TRBV15 to TRBJ1-5; D is undetermined. This CDR3 contains 14 residues. Germline assignment: CDR1 LNHNV and CDR2 YYDKDF (reference sequence). Trimming left V 0 bases short and J 6 bases short, with 9 bases between. The CDR3 coding sequence is TGTGCCACCAGCAGAGATGGGGTAGGTCAGCCCCAGCATTTT. Encoded protein: CATSRDGVGQPQHF. Full variable domain (missing parts from reference TRBV15 and TRBJ1-5): DAMVIQNPRYQVTQFGKPVTLSCSQTLNHNVMYWYQQKSSQAPKLLFHYYDKDFNNEADTPDNFQSRRPNTSFCFLDIRSPGLGDTAMYLCATSRDGVGQPQHFGDGTRLSIL.

The genes are TRBV2 and TRBJ2-7; 9 nucleotides agree with TRBD1. Germline V CDR1 and CDR2: SNHLY, FYNNEI. J gave up 4 bases and V 8 bases, and 9 bases lay outside the gene matches. The CDR3 spans 14 residues. The CDR3 reads CASGPGTGIYEQYF. DNA of the CDR3: TGTGCCAGCGGGCCCGGGACAGGGATATACGAGCAGTACTTC. The whole variable domain, filled in from reference TRBV2 and TRBJ2-7, reads EPEVTQTPSHQVTQMGQEVILRCVPISNHLYFYWYRQILGQKVEFLVSFYNNEISEKSEIFDDQFSVERPDGSNFTLKIRSTKLEDSAMYFCASGPGTGIYEQYFGPGTRLTVT.

This chain connects TRBV6-1 to TRBJ1-5; D is ambiguous. The CDR3 covers 15 residues. Germline CDR1 MNHNS, CDR2 SASEGT. V dropped 5 bases and J dropped 0 bases, with 11 bases sitting between them. The CDR3 reads CASSPGPYSNQPQHF. CDR3 in DNA: TGTGCCAGCAGTCCCGGGCCTTATAGCAATCAGCCCCAGCATTTT.

This chain links TRBV2 with TRBJ1-2, with no clear D. The CDR3 is 13 residues long. CDR1 SNHLY and CDR2 FYNNEI come from the germline V gene. Trimming removed 4 bases at V and 4 bases at J, with 10 bases between. The CDR3 nucleotides are TGTGCCAGCAGTGCTGGAGGAGCCTATGGCTACACCTTC. Encoded protein: CASSAGGAYGYTF.